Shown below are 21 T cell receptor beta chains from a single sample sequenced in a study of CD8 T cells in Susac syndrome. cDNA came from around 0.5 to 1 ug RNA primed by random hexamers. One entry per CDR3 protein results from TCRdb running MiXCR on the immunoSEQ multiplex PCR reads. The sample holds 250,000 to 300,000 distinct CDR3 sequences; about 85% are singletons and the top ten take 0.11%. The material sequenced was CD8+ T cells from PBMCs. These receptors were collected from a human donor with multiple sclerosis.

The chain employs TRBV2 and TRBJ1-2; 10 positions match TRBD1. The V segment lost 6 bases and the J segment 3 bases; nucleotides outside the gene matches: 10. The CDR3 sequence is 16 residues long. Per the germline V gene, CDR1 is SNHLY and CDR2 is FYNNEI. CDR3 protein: CASSTSDRGDYYGYTF. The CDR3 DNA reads TGTGCCAGCAGCACCTCGGACAGGGGGGATTACTATGGCTACACCTTC.

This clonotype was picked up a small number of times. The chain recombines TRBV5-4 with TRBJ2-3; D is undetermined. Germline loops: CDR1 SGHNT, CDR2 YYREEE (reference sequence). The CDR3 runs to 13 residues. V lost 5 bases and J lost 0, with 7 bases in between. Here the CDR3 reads CASSLYSTDTQYF. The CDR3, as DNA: TGTGCCAGCAGTTTATATAGCACAGATACGCAGTATTTT.

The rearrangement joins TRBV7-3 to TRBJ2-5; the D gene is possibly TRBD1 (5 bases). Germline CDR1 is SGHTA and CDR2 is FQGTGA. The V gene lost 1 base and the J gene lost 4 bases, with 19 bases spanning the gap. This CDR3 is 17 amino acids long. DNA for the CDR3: TGTGCCAGCAGCTTAAACCCCTTAGGGGAAATGGGAGAGACCCAGTACTTC. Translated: CASSLNPLGEMGETQYF.

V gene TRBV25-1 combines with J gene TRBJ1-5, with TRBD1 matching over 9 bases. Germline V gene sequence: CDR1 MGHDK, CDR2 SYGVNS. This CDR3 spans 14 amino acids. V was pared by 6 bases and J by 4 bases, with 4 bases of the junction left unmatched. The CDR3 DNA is TGTGCCAGCAGCAAACAGGGGGCAAATCAGCCCCAGCATTTT. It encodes CASSKQGANQPQHF.

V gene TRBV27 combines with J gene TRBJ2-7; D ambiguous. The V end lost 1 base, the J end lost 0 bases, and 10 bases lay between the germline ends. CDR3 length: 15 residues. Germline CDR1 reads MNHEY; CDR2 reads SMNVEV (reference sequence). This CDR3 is CASSLLRQTSYEQYF. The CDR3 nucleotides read TGTGCCAGCAGTTTATTAAGGCAGACCTCCTACGAGCAGTACTTC.

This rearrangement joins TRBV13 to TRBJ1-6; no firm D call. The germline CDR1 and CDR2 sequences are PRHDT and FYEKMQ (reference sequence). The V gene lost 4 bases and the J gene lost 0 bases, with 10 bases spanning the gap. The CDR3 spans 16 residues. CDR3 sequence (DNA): TGTGCCAGCAGCTCCGTTCTAGGCTCCTATAATTCACCCCTCCACTTT. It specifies CASSSVLGSYNSPLHF. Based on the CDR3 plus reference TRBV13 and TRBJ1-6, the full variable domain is AAGVIQSPRHLIKEKRETATLKCYPIPRHDTVYWYQQGPGQDPQFLISFYEKMQSDKGSIPDRFSAQQFSDYHSELNMSSLELGDSALYFCASSSVLGSYNSPLHFGNGTRLTVT.

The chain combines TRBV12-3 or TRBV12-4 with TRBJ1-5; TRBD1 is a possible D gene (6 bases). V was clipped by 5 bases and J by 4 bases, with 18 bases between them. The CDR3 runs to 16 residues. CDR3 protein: CASSPRGEFGNQPQHF. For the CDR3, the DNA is TGTGCCAGCAGTCCTAGGGGGGAGTTCGGGAATCAGCCCCAGCATTTT.

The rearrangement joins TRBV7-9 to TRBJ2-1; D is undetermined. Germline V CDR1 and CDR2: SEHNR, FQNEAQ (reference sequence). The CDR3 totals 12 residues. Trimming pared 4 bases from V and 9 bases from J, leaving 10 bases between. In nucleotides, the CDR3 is TGTGCCAGCAGCTCCCCTCAGATTGAGCAGTTCTTC. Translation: CASSSPQIEQFF.

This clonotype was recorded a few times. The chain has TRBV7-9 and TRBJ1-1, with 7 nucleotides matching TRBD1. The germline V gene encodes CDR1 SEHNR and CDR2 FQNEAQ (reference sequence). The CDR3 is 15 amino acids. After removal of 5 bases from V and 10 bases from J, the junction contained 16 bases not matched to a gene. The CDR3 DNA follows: TGTGCCAGCAGCCCGCGGGACAGTAGAAGGTGGGCAGCTTTCTTT. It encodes CASSPRDSRRWAAFF.

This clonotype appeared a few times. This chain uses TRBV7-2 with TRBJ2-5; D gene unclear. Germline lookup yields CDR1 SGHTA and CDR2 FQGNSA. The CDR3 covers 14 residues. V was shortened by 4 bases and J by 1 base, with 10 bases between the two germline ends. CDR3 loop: CASSSRHVQETQYF. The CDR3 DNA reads TGTGCCAGCAGCTCGCGACACGTCCAAGAGACCCAGTACTTC.

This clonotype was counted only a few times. This CDR3 reads CASSTQGPTDTQYF. The CDR3 DNA reads TGTGCCAGTAGTACTCAGGGACCTACAGATACGCAGTATTTT. The rearrangement uses TRBV19 and TRBJ2-3, with D possibly being TRBD1 or TRBD2 (5 bases each). CDR3 length equals 14 residues. Germline CDR1 LNHDA, CDR2 SQIVND (reference sequence). The V gene lost 4 bases and the J gene lost 3 bases, with 11 bases spanning the gap.

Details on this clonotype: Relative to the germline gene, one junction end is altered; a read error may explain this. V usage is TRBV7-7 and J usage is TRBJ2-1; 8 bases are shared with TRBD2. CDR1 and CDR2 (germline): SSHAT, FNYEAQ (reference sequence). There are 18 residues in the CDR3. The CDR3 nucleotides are TGTGCTAGCAGCTTAGGGGTCCTACTAGCGGATCGCTACAATGAGCAGTTCTTC. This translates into CASSLGVLLADRYNEQFF.

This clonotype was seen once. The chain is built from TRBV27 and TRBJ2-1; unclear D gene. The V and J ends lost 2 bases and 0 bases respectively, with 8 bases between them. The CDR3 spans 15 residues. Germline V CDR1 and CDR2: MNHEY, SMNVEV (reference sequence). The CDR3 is CASSLGISSYNEQFF. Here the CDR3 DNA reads TGTGCCAGCAGTTTAGGGATTAGCTCCTACAATGAGCAGTTCTTC.

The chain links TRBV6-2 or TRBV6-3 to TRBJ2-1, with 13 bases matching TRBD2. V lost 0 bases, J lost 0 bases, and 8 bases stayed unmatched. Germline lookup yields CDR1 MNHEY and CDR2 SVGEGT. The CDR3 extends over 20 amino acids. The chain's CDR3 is CASSYSEGLAGWSSYNEQFF. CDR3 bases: TGTGCCAGCAGTTACTCCGAGGGACTAGCGGGATGGAGCTCCTACAATGAGCAGTTCTTC.

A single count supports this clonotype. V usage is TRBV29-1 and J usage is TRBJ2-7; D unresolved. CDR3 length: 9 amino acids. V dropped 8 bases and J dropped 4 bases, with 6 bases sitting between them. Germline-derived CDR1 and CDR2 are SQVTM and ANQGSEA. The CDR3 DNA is TGCAGCCCCCGGTACGAGCAGTACTTC. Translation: CSPRYEQYF.

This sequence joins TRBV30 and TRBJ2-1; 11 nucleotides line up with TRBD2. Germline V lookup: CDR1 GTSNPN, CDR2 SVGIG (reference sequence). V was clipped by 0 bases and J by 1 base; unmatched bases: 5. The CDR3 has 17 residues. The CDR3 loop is CAWSVGRTSGSYNEQFF. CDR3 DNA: TGTGCCTGGAGTGTAGGCAGGACTAGCGGGTCCTACAATGAGCAGTTCTTC.

The chain's CDR3 is CASSFSSTDTQYF. DNA for the CDR3: TGTGCCAGCAGTTTCAGTTCCACAGATACGCAGTATTTT. This chain joins TRBV27 and TRBJ2-3; D gene unclear. CDR3 length: 13 amino acids. Germline V gives CDR1 MNHEY, CDR2 SMNVEV (reference sequence). The ends were cut back, 3 bases at V and 2 bases at J, with 6 bases in the middle.

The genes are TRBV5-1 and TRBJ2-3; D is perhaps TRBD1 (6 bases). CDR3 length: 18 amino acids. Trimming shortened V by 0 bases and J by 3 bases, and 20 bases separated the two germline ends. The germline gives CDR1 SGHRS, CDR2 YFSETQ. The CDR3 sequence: CASSLAVTGRHGTDTQYF. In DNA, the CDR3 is TGCGCCAGCAGCTTGGCGGTTACAGGGAGACACGGGACAGATACGCAGTATTTT. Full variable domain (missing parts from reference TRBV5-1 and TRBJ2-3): KAGVTQTPRYLIKTRGQQVTLSCSPISGHRSVSWYQQTPGQGLQFLFEYFSETQRNKGNFPGRFSGRQFSNSRSEMNVSTLELGDSALYLCASSLAVTGRHGTDTQYFGPGTRLTVL.

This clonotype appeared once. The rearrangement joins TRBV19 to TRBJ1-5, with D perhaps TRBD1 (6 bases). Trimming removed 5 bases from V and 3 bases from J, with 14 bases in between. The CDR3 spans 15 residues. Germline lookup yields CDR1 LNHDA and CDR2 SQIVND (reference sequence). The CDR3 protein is CASSFSGAPNQPQHF. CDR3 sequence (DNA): TGTGCCAGTAGTTTTTCGGGGGCACCCAATCAGCCCCAGCATTTT.

CDR3 region: CASTRGLYGYTF. DNA for the CDR3: TGTGCCAGCACCCGGGGGCTCTATGGCTACACCTTC. The chain couples TRBV9 to TRBJ1-2; perhaps TRBD1 as D (6 bases). The CDR3 extends over 12 amino acids. From germline, CDR1 is SGDLS and CDR2 YYNGEE. The ends were cut back, 6 bases at V and 4 bases at J, with 10 bases in the middle.

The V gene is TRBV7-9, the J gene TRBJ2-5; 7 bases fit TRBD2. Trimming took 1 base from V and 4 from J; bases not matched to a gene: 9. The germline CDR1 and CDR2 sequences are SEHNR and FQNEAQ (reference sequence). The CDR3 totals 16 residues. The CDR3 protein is CASSLGRGKSAETQYF. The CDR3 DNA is TGTGCCAGCAGCTTAGGGCGGGGGAAAAGCGCAGAGACCCAGTACTTC.